These 4 T cell receptor beta chains were sequenced from one sample in a study of T-cell memory formation after mild COVID-19 (dated by TCRdb to about 2021). The library relied on 5' RACE. Instrument used: Illumina NovaSeq 6000. TCRdb took the public reads, trimmed them with fastp at Q25, ran MiXCR for clone calling and kept in-frame beta chains. Rows with one shared CDR3 protein collapse into an entry with the most common genes and DNA. Recorded for this sample are over 120,000 distinct CDR3 sequences; approximately 5.7% of them occurred a single time. The leading ten clones occupy just over 2% of the sample. The specimen sequenced was PBMCs or a T cell subset sorted from them (not recorded which). The receptors were sampled from an adult woman who had mild COVID-19 (a few samples of this study predate the infection). The sample titles of this study are shuffled in the database, so cell type and time point are left out; the donor was told from shared clones.

This clonotype was detected many times. CDR3 sequence (DNA): TGTGCCAGCAGCTTGATTAGCGGGACCACAGATACGCAGTATTTT. It yields the protein CASSLISGTTDTQYF. The chain couples TRBV7-9 to TRBJ2-3; 8 bases map to TRBD2. After removal of 3 bases from V and 2 bases from J, the junction contained 4 bases not matched to a gene. In germline, CDR1 is SEHNR, CDR2 FQNEAQ (reference sequence). This CDR3 contains 15 residues.

This clonotype showed up just a few times. The rearrangement links TRBV6-5 to TRBJ2-5; 12 positions agree with TRBD2. After removal of 4 bases from V and 5 bases from J, the junction contained 11 bases not matched to a gene. The germline CDR1 and CDR2 sequences are MNHEY and SVGAGI. The CDR3 length is 17 residues. Here the CDR3 DNA reads TGTGCCAGCAGTTTAAATTCCGGACTAGCGGGAACGGAGACCCAGTACTTC. Translating it yields CASSLNSGLAGTETQYF.

This clonotype appeared a single time. The rearrangement joins TRBV24-1 to TRBJ1-2, with D possibly being TRBD1 (6 bases). Trimming stripped 3 bases from V and 8 bases from J, with 21 bases between. CDR1 and CDR2 from the germline V gene are KGHDR and SFDVKD. This CDR3 is built from 16 residues. CDR3 nucleotide sequence: TGTGCCACCAGTGATGTGCACGCGAACAGGGATCAAGGCTACACCTTC. Amino acids: CATSDVHANRDQGYTF.

This clonotype showed up just a few times. The rearrangement joins TRBV12-5 to TRBJ2-7; 8 positions agree with TRBD1. Germline V gene sequence: CDR1 LGHNT, CDR2 FRNRAP. With V trimmed by 3 bases and J by 4 bases, 8 bases remained unmatched. This CDR3 comprises 15 residues. CDR3 bases: TGTGCTAGTGGTTTAGATTCAGGGGGCACGTACGAGCAGTACTTC. This codes for CASGLDSGGTYEQYF.